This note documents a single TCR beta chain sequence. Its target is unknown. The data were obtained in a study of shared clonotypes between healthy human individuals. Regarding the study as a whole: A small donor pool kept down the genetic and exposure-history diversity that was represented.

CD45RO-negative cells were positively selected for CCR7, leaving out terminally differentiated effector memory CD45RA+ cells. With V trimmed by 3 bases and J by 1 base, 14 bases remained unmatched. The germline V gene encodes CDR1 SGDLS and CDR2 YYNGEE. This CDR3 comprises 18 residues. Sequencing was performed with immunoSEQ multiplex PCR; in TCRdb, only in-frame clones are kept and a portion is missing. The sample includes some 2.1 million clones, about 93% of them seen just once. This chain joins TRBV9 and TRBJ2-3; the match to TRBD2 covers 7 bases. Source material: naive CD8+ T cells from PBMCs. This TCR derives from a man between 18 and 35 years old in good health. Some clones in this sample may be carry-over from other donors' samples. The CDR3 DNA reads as TGTGCCAGCAGCGCACTGGGGGGGGACGCACTAGGCACAGATACGCAGTATTTT. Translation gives CASSALGGDALGTDTQYF.